This paragraph reports one T cell receptor (beta chain). These data come from a study of shared T cell receptors in the human thymus. The CDR3 loop spans 17 amino acids. CDR1 and CDR2 from the germline V gene are MGHRA and YSYEKL. V was clipped by 3 bases and J by 4 bases; unmatched bases: 13. Method: immunoSEQ multiplex PCR; TCRdb's copy keeps in-frame clones and lacks some. The sample records about 380,000 clones, 95% being singletons. Specimen: thymocytes. The sequence came from a human donor. The V and J genes are TRBV4-1 and TRBJ2-7, with TRBD1 matching over 9 bases. Here the CDR3 reads CASSHKETGGAGYEQYF. The CDR3 DNA reads TGCGCCAGCAGCCATAAGGAAACAGGGGGCGCAGGGTACGAGCAGTACTTC.